These 14 T cell receptor beta chains were all obtained from the same sample, sequenced in a study of shared T cell receptors in the human thymus. TCRdb keeps only in-frame clones here, not all; method: immunoSEQ multiplex PCR. Among some 720,000 clones listed, over 75% were seen once. The data were also submitted as part of a second study, on human thymus T cells.

The sequenced sample consisted of thymocytes. The receptor set was obtained from a boy under three years old with a congenital heart defect.

This clone was recorded only once. The chain recombines TRBV19 with TRBJ1-1; a weak D match, TRBD1 (5 bases). The CDR3 spans 15 residues. Trimming removed 4 bases from V and 0 bases from J, with 12 bases in between. Germline V gene data show CDR1 as LNHDA and CDR2 as SQIVND (reference sequence). The CDR3 spells CASSKGHQMNTEAFF. In nucleotides, the CDR3 is TGTGCCAGTAGTAAGGGGCACCAGATGAACACTGAAGCTTTCTTT.

This clone occurred once. The chain carries TRBV4-1 and TRBJ1-2, with 7 positions matching TRBD1. With V trimmed by 1 base and J by 5 bases, 10 bases remained unmatched. Germline loops: CDR1 MGHRA, CDR2 YSYEKL. The CDR3 has 16 residues. This chain's CDR3 is CASSQGDSEGTYGYTF. The DNA for the CDR3 is TGCGCCAGCAGCCAAGGGGACAGTGAGGGGACTTATGGCTACACCTTC.

J is TRBJ2-6 and V is TRBV7-2; D is possibly TRBD1 (6 bases). V was shortened by 5 bases and J by 2 bases, with 10 bases between the two germline ends. Germline V gives CDR1 SGHTA, CDR2 FQGNSA. CDR3 length: 15 residues. The CDR3 loop is CASSISGAGANVLTF. The CDR3 nucleotides are TGTGCCAGCAGCATCTCAGGGGCTGGGGCCAACGTCCTGACTTTC.

This clone turned up a few times. V is TRBV27 and J is TRBJ2-2; 8 bases align to TRBD1. The CDR3 totals 14 residues. With V trimmed by 8 bases and J by 5 bases, 7 bases remained unmatched. Germline V CDR1 and CDR2: MNHEY, SMNVEV (reference sequence). The DNA of the CDR3 is TGTGCCAGCCGACGACAGGGGAAAACCGGGGAGCTGTTTTTT. Amino acid sequence: CASRRQGKTGELFF.

The rearrangement links TRBV29-1 to TRBJ1-2; TRBD1 matches 8 bases. V was clipped by 4 bases and J by 0 bases; unmatched bases: 4. The germline V gene has CDR1 SQVTM and CDR2 ANQGSEA. This CDR3 region has 14 residues. CDR3 protein: CSVGDRGANYGYTF. CDR3 coding DNA: TGCAGCGTTGGCGACAGGGGAGCTAACTATGGCTACACCTTC.

This chain connects TRBV4-2 to TRBJ2-1; 8 bases line up with TRBD1. After removal of 1 base from V and 2 bases from J, the junction contained 7 bases not matched to a gene. This CDR3 has 17 amino acids. Germline values: CDR1 LGHNA, CDR2 YNFKEQ. This CDR3 is CASSQVGDRGTYNEQFF. CDR3 DNA: TGTGCCAGCAGCCAAGTTGGTGACAGGGGAACCTACAATGAGCAGTTCTTC.

The chain joins TRBV10-1 to TRBJ1-3; 7 bases map to TRBD1. CDR1 and CDR2 from the germline V gene are WNHNN and SYGVQD (reference sequence). The CDR3 is 17 amino acids. V was pared by 3 bases and J by 0 bases, with 8 bases of the junction left unmatched. The DNA for the CDR3 is TGCGCCAGCAGTGAAATGGGATGGGACAGCTCTGGAAACACCATATATTTT. Translation gives CASSEMGWDSSGNTIYF.

This chain connects TRBV6-5 to TRBJ1-5, with D possibly matching TRBD1 (5 bases). V lost 8 bases, J lost 5 bases, and 13 bases lay in between. The CDR3 spans 13 residues. Germline-derived CDR1 and CDR2 are MNHEY and SVGAGI. CDR3 DNA: TGTGCCAGCGGGTGGAGGGGCGATCAGCCCCAGCATTTT. Translated, it gives CASGWRGDQPQHF.

The chain carries TRBV4-1 and TRBJ2-1; 8 nucleotides match TRBD1. J lost 0 bases, V lost 4 bases, and 17 bases had no gene match. CDR1 is MGHRA, CDR2 YSYEKL, per germline. The CDR3 contains 20 residues. CDR3 residues: CASSRNLGQGTRSSYNEQFF. CDR3 coding DNA: TGCGCCAGCAGCCGCAACCTAGGACAGGGTACTAGGAGCTCCTACAATGAGCAGTTCTTC.

This sequence joins TRBV7-9 and TRBJ2-1; possible D gene TRBD1, 6 bases. CDR1 is SEHNR and CDR2 is FQNEAQ in the germline V gene (reference sequence). V lost 2 bases, J lost 5 bases, and 13 bases lay in between. The CDR3 has 15 amino acids. CDR3 residues: CASSLRGGPNNEQFF. Written as DNA, the CDR3 is TGTGCCAGCAGCTTACGAGGGGGACCTAACAATGAGCAGTTCTTC.

The genes are TRBV10-1 and TRBJ1-1; 7 positions match TRBD1. Germline CDR1 reads WNHNN; CDR2 reads SYGVQD (reference sequence). Trimming removed 3 bases from V and 5 bases from J; junction bases left unmatched: 6. The CDR3 consists of 14 residues. Written as DNA, the CDR3 is TGCGCCAGCAGTGAAGCCAGGGGGTGGACTGAAGCTTTCTTT. Its translation is CASSEARGWTEAFF.

J is TRBJ2-3 and V is TRBV7-2; D perhaps matches TRBD2 (6 bases). From germline, CDR1 is SGHTA and CDR2 FQGNSA. Deletions cut 1 base from V and 4 bases from J, with 12 bases between. The CDR3 has 15 residues. The CDR3 DNA reads as TGTGCCAGCAGCTTAGTCCCTAGCGTGGCAGATACGCAGTATTTT. Protein sequence: CASSLVPSVADTQYF. Complete variable domain (other parts from reference TRBV7-2 and TRBJ2-3): GAGVSQSPSNKVTEKGKDVELRCDPISGHTALYWYRQSLGQGLEFLIYFQGNSAPDKSGLPSDRFSAERTGGSVSTLTIQRTQQEDSAVYLCASSLVPSVADTQYFGPGTRLTVL.

The V gene is TRBV7-2, the J gene TRBJ2-3, with TRBD2 identical over 11 bases. Germline assignment: CDR1 SGHTA and CDR2 FQGNSA. With 2 bases clipped from V and 5 bases from J, the junction kept 15 bases outside the gene matches. The CDR3 totals 19 residues. The chain's CDR3 is CASSLTVGSGRAEGDTQYF. In DNA form, the CDR3 reads TGTGCCAGCAGCTTAACCGTTGGTAGCGGGAGGGCCGAGGGAGATACGCAGTATTTT.

This chain joins TRBV19 and TRBJ2-2; 8 bases match TRBD1. The junction had 6 bases not matched to a gene; V was cut back by 5 bases and J by 4 bases. The germline gives CDR1 LNHDA, CDR2 SQIVND (reference sequence). CDR3 length: 15 residues. CDR3 amino acids: CASSLGQGGTGELFF. The CDR3 DNA reads as TGTGCCAGTAGTCTCGGACAGGGCGGCACCGGGGAGCTGTTTTTT.